This T cell receptor (beta chain) was captured by sequencing in a study of CD8 T cells in ankylosing spondylitis. Overall study findings and caveats: Before this, some motif variants had been reported in reactive arthritis synovial fluid and blood. What appeared characteristic of ankylosing spondylitis blood was a TCR beta motif of fewer than ten highly homologous variants. Significant enrichment of disease-linked clones was reported in matched ankylosing spondylitis synovial fluid.

Quantitative 5'-RACE with molecular barcodes produced the TCR beta libraries. TCRdb independently ran MiXCR on the 5' RACE reads; one entry per CDR3 protein. This sample has some 340,000 distinct CDR3 sequences, with roughly 14% found just once. To note about this clonotype: Its antigen is not identified.

The V gene's germline CDR1 is SGHTA and CDR2 FQGNSA. The V gene lost 7 bases and the J gene lost 2 bases, with 17 bases spanning the gap. The CDR3 sequence is 16 residues long. Sequencing used blood, either unsorted or a sorted T cell fraction (not recorded which). The TCR sequence derives from a male donor with ankylosing spondylitis or in good health (not recorded which). This rearrangement joins TRBV7-2 to TRBJ2-2; a weak D match, TRBD2 (7 bases). CDR3: CASNLLGGRNTGELFF. In DNA form, the CDR3 reads TGTGCCAGCAACCTTTTGGGGGGGCGCAACACCGGGGAGCTGTTTTTT. The full variable domain, completed using reference TRBV7-2 and TRBJ2-2, is GAGVSQSPSNKVTEKGKDVELRCDPISGHTALYWYRQSLGQGLEFLIYFQGNSAPDKSGLPSDRFSAERTGGSVSTLTIQRTQQEDSAVYLCASNLLGGRNTGELFFGEGSRLTVL.